The present TCR beta chain was sequenced within a study of shared clonotypes between healthy human individuals. Study-level points and caveats: Naive subsets generally had larger estimated richness than memory subsets.

CD4+ cells underwent separation, giving CD45RA+ naive and CD45RA-negative memory subsets. Points on this clone: Its antigen is undetermined.

Deep-level assay runs were performed. Researchers divided each subset's genomic DNA evenly across several immunoSEQ plates. Clones were sequenced by immunoSEQ multiplex PCR, and TCRdb holds only the in-frame ones, with some missing. This table holds some 2,500,000 clones, 92% found once. Germline-derived CDR1 and CDR2 are SNHLY and FYNNEI. The CDR3 loop spans 14 amino acids. V shed 7 bases and J shed 0 bases, with 13 bases lying between them. The sample consisted of naive CD4+ T cells from PBMCs. Subset reported: CD45RA+ positively selected. The V call is TRBV2, the J call TRBJ2-7, with D uncertain. The clonotype was recovered from a young man in good health. Some clones in this sample may be carry-over from other donors' samples. CDR3: CASTQVGASYEQYF. The CDR3 DNA is TGTGCCAGCACTCAGGTAGGAGCCTCCTACGAGCAGTACTTC.